A selection of T cell receptor beta chains follows, all from one sample in a study of T-cell reconstitution after alpha-beta-depleted transplantation in children. One entry per CDR3 protein results from TCRdb running MiXCR on the PCR reads. The sample lists around 480,000 distinct CDR3 sequences, 30% to 35% seen once, with around 2.4% in the top ten. The sample was PBMCs from the stem cell graft donor, taken from the stem cell graft. Source of these receptors: a human donor who donated a stem cell graft to a child with aplastic anemia. Each CDR3 is given with its conserved first and last residue. Fields, in order: CDR3 protein, CDR3 DNA, D gene, clone size, CDR3 length, V gene, J gene. A D gene is named only where the DNA matches it firmly. Where a row states a size, it is once, few, many or the class of an expanded clone; other rows omit it.

CDR3: CASSLLLAGSSYNEQFF
DNA: TGTGCCAGCAGCCTCCTTTTAGCGGGGAGCTCCTACAATGAGCAGTTCTTC
D: TRBD2
size: few
length: 17
V: TRBV12-3/TRBV12-4
J: TRBJ2-1

CDR3: CSAPQGGINTEAFF
DNA: TGCAGCGCTCCACAGGGGGGAATTAACACTGAAGCTTTCTTT
D: TRBD1
size: .
length: 14
V: TRBV29-1
J: TRBJ1-1

CDR3: CASSVAASGHSYNEQFF
DNA: TGTGCCAGCAGCGTTGCGGCTAGCGGCCACTCCTACAATGAGCAGTTCTTC
D: TRBD2
size: few
length: 17
V: TRBV9
J: TRBJ2-1

CDR3: CASSYAGTKTPETQYF
DNA: TGTGCCAGCAGCTACGCCGGGACCAAGACCCCAGAGACCCAGTACTTC
D: .
size: few
length: 16
V: TRBV13
J: TRBJ2-5

CDR3: CATRGQGAVLAKNIQYF
DNA: TGTGCCACCCGAGGACAGGGAGCTGTGTTGGCCAAAAACATTCAGTACTTC
D: TRBD1
size: .
length: 17
V: TRBV15
J: TRBJ2-4

CDR3: CASSQDNGGLFF
DNA: TGTGCCAGCAGCCAAGATAATGGCGGACTGTTTTTT
D: .
size: .
length: 12
V: TRBV3-1
J: TRBJ1-4

CDR3: CSAPGLANTGELFF
DNA: TGCAGTGCTCCGGGACTAGCGAACACCGGGGAGCTGTTTTTT
D: TRBD2
size: few
length: 14
V: TRBV20-1
J: TRBJ2-2

CDR3: CAISPGGTYTTFYGYTF
DNA: TGTGCCATCAGTCCCGGGGGGACTTATACGACCTTCTATGGCTACACCTTC
D: .
size: .
length: 17
V: TRBV10-3
J: TRBJ1-2

CDR3: CASSFLRGANSPLHF
DNA: TGTGCCAGCAGTTTTCTCCGGGGGGCTAATTCACCCCTCCACTTT
D: .
size: few
length: 15
V: TRBV28
J: TRBJ1-6

CDR3: CASSRAAGGEKLFF
DNA: TGTGCCAGCAGCCGGGCGGCAGGGGGTGAAAAACTGTTTTTT
D: TRBD1
size: .
length: 14
V: TRBV6-1
J: TRBJ1-4

CDR3: CSARVLATSTDTQYF
DNA: TGCAGTGCTAGAGTACTAGCGACTAGCACAGATACGCAGTATTTT
D: TRBD2
size: few
length: 15
V: TRBV20-1
J: TRBJ2-3

CDR3: CASSFGTGLRPQHF
DNA: TGTGCCAGCAGCTTCGGGACAGGGTTACGGCCCCAGCATTTT
D: TRBD1
size: few
length: 14
V: TRBV7-9
J: TRBJ1-5

CDR3: CGWADSNTGELFF
DNA: TGCGGTTGGGCAGATTCGAACACCGGGGAGCTGTTTTTT
D: .
size: .
length: 13
V: TRBV20-1
J: TRBJ2-2

CDR3: CSARDSGTSPNEQFF
DNA: TGCAGTGCTAGAGATTCCGGGACTAGCCCCAATGAGCAGTTCTTC
D: TRBD2
size: .
length: 15
V: TRBV20-1
J: TRBJ2-1

CDR3: CASSGTGERTQYF
DNA: TGTGCCAGCAGCGGGACAGGGGAAAGGACCCAGTACTTC
D: TRBD1
size: few
length: 13
V: TRBV28
J: TRBJ2-5

CDR3: CASSLSGTGKDEQYF
DNA: TGTGCCAGCAGTTTATCCGGGACAGGGAAGGACGAGCAGTACTTC
D: TRBD1
size: .
length: 15
V: TRBV28
J: TRBJ2-7

CDR3: CASSYEGRVGYGYTF
DNA: TGTGCCAGCAGTTACGAGGGCAGGGTTGGATATGGCTACACCTTC
D: .
size: few
length: 15
V: TRBV6-2/TRBV6-3
J: TRBJ1-2

CDR3: CASSLDGAPNQPQHF
DNA: TGTGCCAGCAGCTTGGATGGGGCTCCAAATCAGCCCCAGCATTTT
D: .
size: .
length: 15
V: TRBV5-4
J: TRBJ1-5

CDR3: CASSNLPYEQYF
DNA: TGTGCCAGCAGCAATCTACCGTACGAGCAGTACTTC
D: .
size: .
length: 12
V: TRBV3-1
J: TRBJ2-7

CDR3: CASSEFGLLSYNEQFF
DNA: TGTGCCAGCAGTGAATTCGGGTTGCTCTCCTACAATGAGCAGTTCTTC
D: .
size: few
length: 16
V: TRBV2
J: TRBJ2-1

CDR3: CSARLAGDNEQFF
DNA: TGCAGTGCTAGACTAGCGGGGGACAATGAGCAGTTCTTC
D: TRBD2
size: .
length: 13
V: TRBV20-1
J: TRBJ2-1

CDR3: CASSLNSRISYNEQFF
DNA: TGTGCCAGCAGTTTAAATAGCAGGATCTCCTACAATGAGCAGTTCTTC
D: .
size: .
length: 16
V: TRBV27
J: TRBJ2-1

CDR3: CASSPGTAYGYTF
DNA: TGTGCCAGCAGTCCCGGGACAGCTTATGGCTACACCTTC
D: TRBD1
size: .
length: 13
V: TRBV12-3/TRBV12-4
J: TRBJ1-2

CDR3: CASRPPGSRAGELFF
DNA: TGTGCCAGCAGACCGCCAGGGAGTCGGGCCGGGGAGCTGTTTTTT
D: .
size: .
length: 15
V: TRBV7-2
J: TRBJ2-2

CDR3: CASKGQVNQPQHF
DNA: TGTGCCAGCAAGGGACAAGTCAATCAGCCCCAGCATTTT
D: .
size: once
length: 13
V: TRBV6-2/TRBV6-3
J: TRBJ1-5